The TCR beta chain described here comes from a study of HIV-infected patients and healthy controls. Germline CDR1 LNHDA, CDR2 SQIVND (reference sequence). This CDR3 region has 14 residues. V dropped 4 bases and J dropped 4 bases, with 10 bases sitting between them. MiXCR, applied by TCRdb to the 5' RACE reads, yields one record per CDR3 protein. This sample has about 67,000 distinct CDR3 sequences, with about 17% found just once. In this sample, this clonotype turned up a few times. This chain uses TRBV19 with TRBJ1-4; D is ambiguous. Sequenced sample: CD4+ T cells from blood. The receptor comes from a human donor in good health. The CDR3 reads CASSRGRDNEKLFF. The CDR3 DNA sequence: TGTGCCAGTAGTAGAGGGCGCGATAATGAAAAACTGTTTTTT.